The clone carrying this T cell receptor (beta chain) occurred many times. Its antigen is unknown. These data come from a study of early T cells in non-severe SARS-CoV-2 infection. Whole-study context: It was bulk RNA from unsorted whole blood that was sequenced, and the chains were unpaired. Study-level findings and limits: VDJdb-based annotation leaned toward anti-spike CD8 responses and missed private and CD4 specificities.

Germline V gene lookup returns CDR1 GTSNPN and CDR2 SVGIG (reference sequence). The CDR3 has 15 residues. With 0 bases removed from V and 0 bases from J, the gap between germline ends came to 6 bases. Unique molecular identifier tags were affixed to discrete cDNA molecules. MiXCR, run by TCRdb on the 5' RACE reads, gives a single entry per CDR3 protein. Among just over 70,000 distinct CDR3 sequences listed, about an eighth were seen once. This rearrangement joins TRBV30 to TRBJ2-6; no clear D. Sequencing was performed on whole blood. This clonotype originated in an adult who was a healthcare worker with PCR-confirmed SARS-CoV-2 infection or an uninfected control (not recorded which). This CDR3 is CAWSVGYSGANVLTF. DNA for the CDR3: TGTGCCTGGAGTGTAGGGTACTCTGGGGCCAACGTCCTGACTTTC.